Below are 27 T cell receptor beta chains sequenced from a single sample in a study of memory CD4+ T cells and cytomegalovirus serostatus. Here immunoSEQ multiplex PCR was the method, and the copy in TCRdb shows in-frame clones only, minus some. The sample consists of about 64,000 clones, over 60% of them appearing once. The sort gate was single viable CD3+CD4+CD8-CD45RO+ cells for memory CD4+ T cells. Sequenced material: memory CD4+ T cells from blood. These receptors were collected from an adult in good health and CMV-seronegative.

Here the CDR3 DNA reads TGTGCCAGCTCACCACAAGTCCCTAGCGGGGGGAGAGAGACCCAGTACTTC. This sequence encodes CASSPQVPSGGRETQYF. V is TRBV18 and J is TRBJ2-5; 11 positions match TRBD2. Germline lookup yields CDR1 KGHSH and CDR2 LQKENI. With V trimmed by 1 base and J by 4 bases, 8 bases remained unmatched. This CDR3 comprises 17 residues.

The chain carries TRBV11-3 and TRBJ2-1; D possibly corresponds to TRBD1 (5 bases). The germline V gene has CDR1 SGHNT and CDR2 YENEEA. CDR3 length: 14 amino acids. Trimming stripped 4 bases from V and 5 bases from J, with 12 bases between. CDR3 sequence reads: CASSSRVFNNEQFF. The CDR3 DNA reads TGTGCCAGCAGCTCCAGGGTCTTCAACAATGAGCAGTTCTTC.

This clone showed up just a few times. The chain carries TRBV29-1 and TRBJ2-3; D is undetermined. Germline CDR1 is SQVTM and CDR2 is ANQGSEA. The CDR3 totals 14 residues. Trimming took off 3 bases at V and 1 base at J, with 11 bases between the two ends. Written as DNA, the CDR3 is TGCAGCGTTGATTGGCCTCAGGGCACAGATACGCAGTATTTT. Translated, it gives CSVDWPQGTDTQYF.

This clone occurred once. CDR3 loop: CASSLTSQGTGNTIYF. The CDR3 DNA sequence: TGTGCCAGCAGCTTAACCTCACAGGGTACTGGAAACACCATATATTTT. The rearrangement joins TRBV7-3 to TRBJ1-3; tentative D call: TRBD1 (6 bases). Per germline, CDR1 SGHTA and CDR2 FQGTGA. This CDR3 comprises 16 residues. V lost 0 bases and J lost 2, with 11 bases in between.

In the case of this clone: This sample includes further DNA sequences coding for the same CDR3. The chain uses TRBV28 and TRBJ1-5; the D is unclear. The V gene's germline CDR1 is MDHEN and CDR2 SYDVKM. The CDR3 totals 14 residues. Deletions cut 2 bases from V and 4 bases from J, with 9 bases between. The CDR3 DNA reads TGTGCCAGCAGTTTAGGTCCTCTGAATCAGCCCCAGCATTTT. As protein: CASSLGPLNQPQHF.

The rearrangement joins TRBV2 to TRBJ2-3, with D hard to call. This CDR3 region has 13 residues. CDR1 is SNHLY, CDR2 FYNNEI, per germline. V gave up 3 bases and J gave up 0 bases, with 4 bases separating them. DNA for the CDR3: TGTGCCAGCAGTGACAGGAGCACAGATACGCAGTATTTT. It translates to CASSDRSTDTQYF.

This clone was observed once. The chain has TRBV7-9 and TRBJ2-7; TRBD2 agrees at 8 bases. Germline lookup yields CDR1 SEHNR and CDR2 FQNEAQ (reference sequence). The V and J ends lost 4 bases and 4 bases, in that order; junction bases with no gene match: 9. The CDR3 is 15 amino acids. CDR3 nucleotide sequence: TGTGCCAGCAGCTACGGCAGCGGGGGAACTTACGAGCAGTACTTC. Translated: CASSYGSGGTYEQYF. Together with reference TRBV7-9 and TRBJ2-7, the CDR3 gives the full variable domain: DTGVSQNPRHKITKRGQNVTFRCDPISEHNRLYWYRQTLGQGPEFLTYFQNEAQLEKSRLLSDRFSAERPKGSFSTLEIQRTEQGDSAMYLCASSYGSGGTYEQYFGPGTRLTVT.

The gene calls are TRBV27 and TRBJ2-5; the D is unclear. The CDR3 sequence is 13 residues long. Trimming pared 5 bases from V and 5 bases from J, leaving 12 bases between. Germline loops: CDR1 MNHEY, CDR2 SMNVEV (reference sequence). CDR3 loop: CASSKRTDETQYF. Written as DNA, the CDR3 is TGTGCCAGCAGTAAGCGAACAGATGAGACCCAGTACTTC.

The CDR3 loop is CASSIGLGEQYF. In DNA form, the CDR3 reads TGTGCCAGTAGTATAGGGCTCGGAGAGCAGTACTTC. The chain is built from TRBV19 and TRBJ2-7; D gene ambiguous. Germline V gives CDR1 LNHDA, CDR2 SQIVND (reference sequence). CDR3 size: 12 residues. The V end was cut by 1 base, the J end by 7 bases, with 8 bases between.

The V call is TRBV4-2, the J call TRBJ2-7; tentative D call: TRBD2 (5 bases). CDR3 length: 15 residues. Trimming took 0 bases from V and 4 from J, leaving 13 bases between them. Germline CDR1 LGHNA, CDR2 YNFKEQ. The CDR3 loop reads CASSQDAAGGYEQYF. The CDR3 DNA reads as TGTGCCAGCAGCCAAGATGCCGCAGGAGGTTACGAGCAGTACTTC.

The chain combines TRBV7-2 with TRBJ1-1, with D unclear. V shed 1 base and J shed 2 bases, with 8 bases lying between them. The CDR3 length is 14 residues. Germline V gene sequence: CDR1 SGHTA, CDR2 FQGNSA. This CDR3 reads CASSLGPSNTEAFF. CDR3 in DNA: TGTGCCAGCAGCTTAGGGCCTTCCAACACTGAAGCTTTCTTT.

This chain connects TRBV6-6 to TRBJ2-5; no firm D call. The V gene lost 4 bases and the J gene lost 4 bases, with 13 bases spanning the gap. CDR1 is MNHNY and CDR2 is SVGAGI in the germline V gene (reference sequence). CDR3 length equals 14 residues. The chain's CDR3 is CASSLTRAGETQYF. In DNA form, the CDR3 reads TGTGCCAGCAGTTTGACCCGGGCAGGAGAGACCCAGTACTTC.

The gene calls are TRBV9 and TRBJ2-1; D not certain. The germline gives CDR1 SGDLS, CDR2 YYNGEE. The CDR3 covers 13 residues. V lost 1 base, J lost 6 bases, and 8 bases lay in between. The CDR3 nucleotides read TGTGCCAGCAGCGTATCCCAGCCCAATGAGCAGTTCTTC. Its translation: CASSVSQPNEQFF.

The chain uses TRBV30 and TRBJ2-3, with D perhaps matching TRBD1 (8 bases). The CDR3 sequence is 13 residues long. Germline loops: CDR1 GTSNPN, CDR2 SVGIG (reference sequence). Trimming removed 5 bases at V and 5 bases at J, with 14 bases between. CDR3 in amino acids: CAWSTGEGDTQYF. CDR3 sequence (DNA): TGTGCCTGGTCGACAGGGGAGGGAGATACGCAGTATTTT.

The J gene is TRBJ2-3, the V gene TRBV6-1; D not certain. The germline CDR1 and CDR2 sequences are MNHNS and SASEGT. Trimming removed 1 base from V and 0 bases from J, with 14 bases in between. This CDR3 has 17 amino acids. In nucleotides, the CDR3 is TGTGCCAGCAGTGAAGACCCCTTTGCGGATAGCACAGATACGCAGTATTTT. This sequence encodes CASSEDPFADSTDTQYF.

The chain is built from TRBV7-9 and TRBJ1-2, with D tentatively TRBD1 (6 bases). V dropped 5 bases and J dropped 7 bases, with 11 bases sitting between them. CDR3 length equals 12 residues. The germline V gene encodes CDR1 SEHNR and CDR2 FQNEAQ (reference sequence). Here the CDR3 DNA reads TGTGCCAGCAGCCCGCAGGGGAGTGGCTACACCTTC. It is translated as CASSPQGSGYTF.

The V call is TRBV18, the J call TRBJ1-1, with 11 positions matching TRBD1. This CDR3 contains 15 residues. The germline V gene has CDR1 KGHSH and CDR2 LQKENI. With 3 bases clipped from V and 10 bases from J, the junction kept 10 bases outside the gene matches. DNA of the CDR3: TGTGCCAGCTCACCTCCCCGGACAGGGGGCGGGGTAGCTTTCTTT. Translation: CASSPPRTGGGVAFF.

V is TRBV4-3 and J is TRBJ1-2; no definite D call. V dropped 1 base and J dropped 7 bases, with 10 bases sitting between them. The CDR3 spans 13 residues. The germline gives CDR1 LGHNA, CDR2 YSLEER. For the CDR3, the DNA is TGCGCCAGCAGCCAAGTGATAGAGAGTGGCTACACCTTC. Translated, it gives CASSQVIESGYTF.

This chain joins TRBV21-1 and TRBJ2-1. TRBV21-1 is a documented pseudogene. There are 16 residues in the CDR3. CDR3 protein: CASRRRGEYSYNEQFF. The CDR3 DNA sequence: TGTGCCAGCAGGAGAAGGGGGGAATATTCCTACAATGAGCAGTTCTTC.

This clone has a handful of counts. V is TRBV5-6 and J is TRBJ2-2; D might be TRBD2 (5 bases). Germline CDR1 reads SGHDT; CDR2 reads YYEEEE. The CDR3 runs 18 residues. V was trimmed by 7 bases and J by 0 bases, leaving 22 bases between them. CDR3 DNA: TGTGCCAGCTCCCCCCGAGGGCGAACCCGTACGAACACCGGGGAGCTGTTTTTT. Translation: CASSPRGRTRTNTGELFF.

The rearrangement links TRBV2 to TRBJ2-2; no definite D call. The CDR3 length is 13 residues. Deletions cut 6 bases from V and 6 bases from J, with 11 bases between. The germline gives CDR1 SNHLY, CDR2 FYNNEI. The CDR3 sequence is CASRVVEAGELFF. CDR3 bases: TGTGCCAGCAGGGTGGTGGAAGCCGGGGAGCTGTTTTTT.

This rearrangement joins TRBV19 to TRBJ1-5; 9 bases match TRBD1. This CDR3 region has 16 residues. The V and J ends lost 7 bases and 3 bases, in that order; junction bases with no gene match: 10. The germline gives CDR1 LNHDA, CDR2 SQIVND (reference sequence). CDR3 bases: TGTGCCAGTACCTTACCGGGACAGGGTATCAATCAGCCCCAGCATTTT. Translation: CASTLPGQGINQPQHF.

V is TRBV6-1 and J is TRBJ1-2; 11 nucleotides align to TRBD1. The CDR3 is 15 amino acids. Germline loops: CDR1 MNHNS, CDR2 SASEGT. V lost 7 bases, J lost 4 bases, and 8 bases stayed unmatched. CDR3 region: CASNPIGTGGYGYTF. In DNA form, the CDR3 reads TGTGCCAGCAATCCGATTGGGACAGGGGGCTATGGCTACACCTTC.

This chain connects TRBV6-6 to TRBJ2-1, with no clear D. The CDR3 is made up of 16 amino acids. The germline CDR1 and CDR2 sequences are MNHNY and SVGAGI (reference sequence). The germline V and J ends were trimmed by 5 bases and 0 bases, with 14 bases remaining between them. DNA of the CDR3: TGTGCCAGCAGTGGCCTCCAGGCCAGCTCCTACAATGAGCAGTTCTTC. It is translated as CASSGLQASSYNEQFF.

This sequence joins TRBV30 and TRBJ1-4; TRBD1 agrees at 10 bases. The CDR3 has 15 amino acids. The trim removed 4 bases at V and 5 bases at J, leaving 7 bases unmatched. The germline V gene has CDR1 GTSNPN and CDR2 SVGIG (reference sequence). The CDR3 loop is CAWNLPGQGNEKLFF. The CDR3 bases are TGTGCCTGGAACCTGCCGGGACAGGGGAATGAAAAACTGTTTTTT.

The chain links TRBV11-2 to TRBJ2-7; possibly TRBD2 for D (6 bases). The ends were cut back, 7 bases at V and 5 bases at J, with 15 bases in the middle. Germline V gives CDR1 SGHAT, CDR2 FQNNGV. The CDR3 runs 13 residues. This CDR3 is CASKETSTHEQYF. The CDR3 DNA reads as TGTGCCAGCAAAGAGACTAGTACCCACGAGCAGTACTTC.

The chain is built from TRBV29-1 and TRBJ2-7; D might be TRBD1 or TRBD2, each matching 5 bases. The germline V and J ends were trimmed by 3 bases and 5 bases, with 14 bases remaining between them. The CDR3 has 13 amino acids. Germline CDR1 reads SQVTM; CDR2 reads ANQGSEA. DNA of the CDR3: TGCAGCGTTGAGCTGGGACCTAAGAACGAGCAGTACTTC. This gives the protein CSVELGPKNEQYF.